The source of this T cell receptor beta chain is a study of blood T cell repertoires in COVID-19. With 2 bases clipped from V and 0 bases from J, the junction kept 4 bases outside the gene matches. From germline, CDR1 is MNHNS and CDR2 SASEGT. The CDR3 has 17 amino acids. In this sample, this clone turned up a few times. Only in-frame clones appear in the TCRdb table, and some are missing; sequencing was by immunoSEQ multiplex PCR. The repertoire holds roughly 160,000 clones, about nine tenths seen once, with 3.9% in the top ten. Specimen: peripheral blood. The V gene is TRBV6-1, the J gene TRBJ2-3; 11 bases fit TRBD2. The sequence came from an older woman who had recovered from COVID-19. The CDR3 loop is CASSETLAGGSTDTQYF. The CDR3 region has the DNA TGTGCCAGCAGTGAAACGTTAGCGGGGGGGAGCACAGATACGCAGTATTTT.